This record covers a single T cell receptor (beta chain). This entry comes from a study of shared clonotypes between healthy human individuals. Germline V gene lookup returns CDR1 SGHRS and CDR2 YFSETQ. The CDR3 is 17 amino acids. V dropped 1 base and J dropped 0; count of bases not matched to a gene: 8. The study drew all its donors from Caucasian adults living in Nashville, Tennessee. At a deep level, the assay was run. It was on ten immunoSEQ deep assay plates that unsorted PBMC DNA was sequenced. The protocol was immunoSEQ multiplex PCR, while the TCRdb copy is restricted to in-frame clones and leaves out a portion. The table lists 450,000 to 600,000 clones, 75% to 85% of them singletons.

The sequencing input was PBMCs. This sequence joins TRBV5-1 and TRBJ2-3; TRBD2 matches 7 bases. This sequence originates from a woman aged 40-49 years in good health. Some clones in this sample may be carry-over from other donors' samples. In DNA form, the CDR3 reads TGCGCCAGCAGCTTGTCGGCGGGAGATCCTAGCACAGATACGCAGTATTTT. Amino acids: CASSLSAGDPSTDTQYF.